This TCR beta chain was identified during a study of Tregs in tolerant kidney transplant recipients. V lost 9 bases, J lost 3 bases, and 18 bases lay in between. CDR1 and CDR2 from the germline V gene are SGHDN and FVKESK. The CDR3 contains 14 residues. This table comes from immunoSEQ multiplex PCR, and its TCRdb copy is limited to in-frame clones, with some not included. The profile shows 75,000 to 95,000 clones, about 92% of them singletons. Unstimulated Tregs (CD4+CD25+CD127-) and CD4+CD25- non-Tregs were sorted from PBMCs. The TCR originated in a human donor in good health. Sequences were obtained from CD8+ T cells from blood. The chain uses TRBV14 and TRBJ2-7; D might be TRBD2 (5 bases). The CDR3 DNA is TGTGCCAGTGCCGTTGGACGGGCGGGCTACGAGCAGTACTTC. This sequence encodes CASAVGRAGYEQYF.